Listed below are T cell receptor beta chains from one sample, sequenced in a study of technical replicates of blood from a few donors. Assay used: immunoSEQ multiplex PCR; TCRdb lists only in-frame clones, some missing. Altogether approximately 65,000 clones are present, 86% being singletons, with the ten largest covering about 5%. Material: PBMCs. Receptors were obtained from a human donor in good health. Some clones in this sample may be carry-over from other donors' samples. Each CDR3 is given with its conserved first and last residue. A D gene is named only where the DNA matches it firmly. Expanded clones get a size class; other rows say once, few or many, or leave the size out.

j_gene | v_gene | d_gene | abundance | CDR3aa | CDR3nt
TRBJ2-7 | TRBV11-1 | TRBD1 | - | CASSLADRASYEQYF | TGTGCCAGCAGCTTAGCAGACAGGGCCTCCTACGAGCAGTACTTC
TRBJ1-1 | TRBV6-6 | - | - | CASSQETGGTEAFF | TGTGCCAGCAGCCAAGAAACGGGGGGGACTGAAGCTTTCTTT
TRBJ2-3 | TRBV13 | TRBD2 | few | CASSLGGLVKSDTQYF | TGTGCCAGCAGCTTGGGGGGACTAGTGAAATCAGATACGCAGTATTTT
TRBJ1-1 | TRBV27 | TRBD1 | - | CASMGQGSTEAFF | TGTGCCAGCATGGGACAGGGAAGCACTGAAGCTTTCTTT
TRBJ1-3 | TRBV5-4 | - | - | CASSWGPPGGSGNTIYF | TGTGCCAGCAGCTGGGGGCCCCCCGGGGGGTCTGGAAACACCATATATTTT
TRBJ2-2 | TRBV7-8 | TRBD1 | - | CASSQRGTGVPFTGELFF | TGTGCCAGCAGCCAGCGTGGGACAGGGGTCCCTTTCACCGGGGAGCTGTTTTTT
TRBJ2-5 | TRBV4-1 | - | - | CASSHDPLGQETQYF | TGCGCCAGCAGCCATGATCCCCTCGGGCAAGAGACCCAGTACTTC
TRBJ1-6 | TRBV6-5 | - | few | CASSYTDNSPLHF | TGTGCCAGCAGTTACACAGATAATTCACCCCTCCACTTT
TRBJ1-5 | TRBV30 | TRBD1 | - | CAWSVQGLPQHF | TGTGCCTGGAGTGTACAGGGGCTGCCCCAGCATTTT
TRBJ1-3 | TRBV7-2 | - | - | CASSLVGGGRNTIYF | TGTGCCAGCAGCTTAGTGGGCGGGGGGAGAAACACCATATATTTT
TRBJ2-7 | TRBV9 | TRBD2 | - | CASSGSSGGYEQYF | TGTGCCAGCAGCGGATCTAGCGGGGGTTACGAGCAGTACTTC
TRBJ2-7 | TRBV4-2 | TRBD2 | - | CASSSPGTSREQYF | TGTGCCAGCAGCTCCCCCGGGACTAGCCGCGAGCAGTACTTC
TRBJ1-2 | TRBV7-9 | - | - | CASSLGQGLNYGYTF | TGTGCCAGCAGCTTAGGGCAGGGGCTGAACTATGGCTACACCTTC
TRBJ2-5 | TRBV5-1 | - | - | CASSFPGETQYF | TGCGCCAGCAGCTTCCCAGGGGAGACCCAGTACTTC
TRBJ2-1 | TRBV7-8 | TRBD1 | - | CASSLTGTEYNEQFF | TGTGCCAGCAGCTTGACCGGGACAGAGTACAATGAGCAGTTCTTC
TRBJ2-7 | TRBV7-8 | TRBD1 | - | CASSWGQSSYEQYF | TGTGCCAGCAGCTGGGGACAGAGCTCCTACGAGCAGTACTTC
TRBJ2-7 | TRBV11-2 | TRBD1 | - | CASSANPRQGAAEQYF | TGTGCCAGCAGCGCTAACCCCAGACAGGGAGCCGCCGAGCAGTACTTC
TRBJ2-2 | TRBV7-3 | - | - | CASSLLGVANTGELFF | TGTGCCAGCAGCTTACTCGGGGTCGCGAACACCGGGGAGCTGTTTTTT
TRBJ1-1 | TRBV11-2 | - | - | CASSSGGFPEAFF | TGTGCCAGCAGCTCAGGTGGGTTCCCTGAAGCTTTCTTT
TRBJ2-7 | TRBV7-9 | TRBD2 | - | CASSKASGLTYEQYF | TGTGCCAGCAGCAAAGCTAGCGGTCTGACCTACGAGCAGTACTTC
TRBJ1-1 | TRBV6-6 | TRBD1 | - | CASNDRGSNTEAFF | TGTGCCAGCAATGACAGGGGAAGTAACACTGAAGCTTTCTTT
TRBJ1-4 | TRBV11-2 | TRBD1 | - | CASSWSRGTNEKLFF | TGTGCCAGCAGCTGGTCCAGGGGGACTAATGAAAAACTGTTTTTT
TRBJ2-7 | TRBV5-1 | TRBD1 | - | CASSYGTGFRDEQYF | TGCGCCAGCAGCTATGGGACAGGGTTCCGTGACGAGCAGTACTTC
TRBJ1-2 | TRBV19 | TRBD1 | - | CASSITGGSGYTF | TGTGCCAGTAGTATCACAGGGGGAAGTGGCTACACCTTC
TRBJ2-7 | TRBV4-1 | TRBD2 | - | CASSQQQTSGYEQYF | TGCGCCAGCAGCCAACAACAGACTAGCGGTTACGAGCAGTACTTC
TRBJ2-2 | TRBV7-8 | TRBD2 | - | CASSSGGGELFF | TGTGCCAGCAGCTCGGGGGGCGGGGAGCTGTTTTTT
TRBJ2-1 | TRBV10-3 | TRBD2 | - | CAITDSSGAYNEQFF | TGTGCCATCACCGATTCTAGCGGGGCCTACAATGAGCAGTTCTTC
TRBJ2-7 | TRBV27 | TRBD1 | - | CASRTPGGRYEQYF | TGTGCCAGCAGGACGCCAGGGGGCCGCTACGAGCAGTACTTC
TRBJ2-7 | TRBV5-4 | - | - | CASSLPMGGVHEQYF | TGTGCCAGCAGCCTCCCAATGGGTGGAGTCCACGAGCAGTACTTC
TRBJ2-7 | TRBV11-1 | - | - | CASSFRERSSYEQYF | TGTGCCAGCAGCTTCCGGGAGAGGAGCTCCTACGAGCAGTACTTC
TRBJ1-6 | TRBV2 | - | - | CASSGVSSPLHF | TGTGCCAGTTCGGGGGTGAGTTCACCCCTCCACTTT
TRBJ2-3 | TRBV13 | TRBD2 | - | CASSLISMGTSGGSADTQYF | TGTGCCAGCAGCTTAATTTCAATGGGGACTAGCGGGGGGTCAGCCGATACGCAGTATTTT
TRBJ1-2 | TRBV10-3 | TRBD1 | - | CAISGTGNYGYTF | TGTGCCATCAGTGGGACAGGGAACTATGGCTACACCTTC
TRBJ1-2 | TRBV12-1 | - | - | CASSHGAPNYGYTF | TGTGCCAGCAGCCATGGGGCGCCCAACTATGGCTACACCTTC
TRBJ2-5 | TRBV9 | TRBD2 | - | CASSVDGGEDQYF | TGTGCCAGCAGCGTAGACGGGGGGGAGGACCAGTACTTC
TRBJ2-2 | TRBV4-1 | TRBD2 | - | CASSQAYGLAGTNTGELFF | TGCGCCAGCAGCCAAGCGTATGGACTAGCGGGCACGAACACCGGGGAGCTGTTTTTT
TRBJ1-3 | TRBV2 | - | - | CASRGQLVQGPFSGNTIYF | TGTGCCAGCAGGGGTCAGTTGGTACAGGGCCCTTTCTCTGGAAACACCATATATTTT
TRBJ2-1 | TRBV6-6 | TRBD2 | - | CASSHEGGAYNEQFF | TGTGCCAGCAGCCACGAGGGAGGGGCCTACAATGAGCAGTTCTTC
TRBJ2-7 | TRBV21-1 | - | once | CASSKRVPLDRGTYEQYF | TGTGCCAGCAGCAAAAGAGTCCCATTAGACAGGGGAACCTACGAGCAGTACTTC
TRBJ2-4 | TRBV29-1 | TRBD1 | - | CSVQQGTSKNIQYF | TGCAGCGTGCAACAGGGGACCTCCAAAAACATTCAGTACTTC
TRBJ2-1 | TRBV7-9 | - | - | CASTFWGAYNEQFF | TGTGCCAGCACGTTCTGGGGGGCCTACAATGAGCAGTTCTTC
TRBJ2-4 | TRBV2 | TRBD2 | - | CASSKGGREAAKNIQYF | TGTGCCAGCAGTAAAGGAGGGCGGGAGGCGGCCAAAAACATTCAGTACTTC
TRBJ1-1 | TRBV6-5 | TRBD1 | - | CASSRPRQGSEAFF | TGTGCCAGCAGTCGCCCGAGACAGGGGTCTGAAGCTTTCTTT
TRBJ1-2 | TRBV15 | TRBD1 | - | CATSPPGGQGPHDGGYTF | TGTGCCACCAGCCCTCCGGGGGGACAGGGCCCTCATGACGGTGGCTACACCTTC
TRBJ1-2 | TRBV29-1 | - | - | CSVRDQTNYGYTF | TGCAGCGTCCGCGACCAGACAAACTATGGCTACACCTTC
TRBJ2-5 | TRBV7-9 | TRBD1 | - | CASSPGQGKGETQYF | TGTGCCAGCAGCCCAGGACAGGGGAAGGGGGAGACCCAGTACTTC
TRBJ2-5 | TRBV7-2 | - | - | CASSTWLGAETQYF | TGTGCCAGCAGCACCTGGTTGGGGGCGGAGACCCAGTACTTC
TRBJ2-1 | TRBV5-4 | TRBD2 | - | CASSSWRGGTSYNEQFF | TGTGCCAGCAGCTCATGGCGGGGGGGAACATCCTACAATGAGCAGTTCTTC
TRBJ1-2 | TRBV9 | - | - | CASSAPTDNYGYTF | TGTGCCAGCAGCGCCCCGACAGATAACTATGGCTACACCTTC
TRBJ1-2 | TRBV5-4 | - | - | CASSLDRWGYTF | TGTGCCAGCAGCCTCGATCGGTGGGGCTACACCTTC
TRBJ2-7 | TRBV18 | TRBD2 | - | CASSRSSSGGLAYEQYF | TGTGCCAGCTCACGAAGCAGCAGCGGGGGCCTTGCCTACGAGCAGTACTTC
TRBJ2-7 | TRBV6-5 | TRBD2 | few | CASSSLAGGDYEQYF | TGTGCCAGCAGTTCCCTAGCGGGGGGAGACTACGAGCAGTACTTC
TRBJ2-1 | TRBV4-3 | TRBD2 | - | CASSQGSGTASNEQFF | TGCGCCAGCAGCCAAGGGAGCGGGACGGCGTCCAATGAGCAGTTCTTC
TRBJ2-2 | TRBV7-2 | - | once | CASSPRRTNTGELFF | TGTGCCAGCAGCCCTAGGAGAACGAACACCGGGGAGCTGTTTTTT
TRBJ2-1 | TRBV29-1 | - | few | CSGGPGSGEQFF | TGCAGTGGGGGCCCGGGGAGTGGTGAGCAGTTCTTC
TRBJ1-4 | TRBV30 | TRBD1 | - | CAWSSDRGYTEKLFF | TGTGCCTGGAGTAGTGACAGGGGATACACTGAAAAACTGTTTTTT
TRBJ2-7 | TRBV7-2 | TRBD2 | - | CASSWGLAVYEQYF | TGTGCCAGCAGCTGGGGACTAGCGGTCTACGAGCAGTACTTC
TRBJ1-2 | TRBV4-2 | TRBD1 | few | CASSQGQGSYGYTF | TGTGCCAGCAGCCAGGGACAGGGGTCCTATGGCTACACCTTC
TRBJ2-1 | TRBV30 | - | - | CAWSLRDWNEQFF | TGTGCCTGGAGTCTTAGAGATTGGAATGAGCAGTTCTTC